This T cell receptor (beta chain) was recovered during a study of vaccination and CD4 T cells after COVID-19. Treatment described: roughly nine-day PBMC culture with coronavirus spike peptide pools or control peptides (ViraFEST assay). Cultured CD4+ T cell DNA was sequenced using the Oncomine TCR Beta short-read assay. Genomic DNA extraction was carried out from cultured CD4+ T cells. TCRdb re-called the PCR reads with MiXCR, one entry per CDR3 protein. The sample contains 9,500 to 14,000 distinct CDR3 sequences, roughly 69% of which appear only once. About this clonotype itself: The antigen is unknown.

The germline CDR1 and CDR2 sequences are MRHNA and SNTAGT. The CDR3 consists of 16 residues. Unmatched junction bases numbered 8, after V lost 4 bases and J lost 3 bases. What was sequenced was CD4+ T cells from blood, cultured in vitro. The sequence came from a human donor who had recovered from COVID-19. The rearrangement joins TRBV6-4 to TRBJ2-7; 11 bases align to TRBD1. The CDR3 DNA follows: TGTGCCAGCAGTGCCCCCACCGGGACAGGGGGCTACGAGCAGTACTTC. It encodes CASSAPTGTGGYEQYF.